This TCR beta chain was observed in a study of control samples from healthy donors and cancer patients (dated by TCRdb to 2020 to 2022). The library relied on the immunoSEQ multiplex PCR assay. Not all clones reach the TCRdb copy of this immuneACCESS table, which keeps in-frame sequences only. Checked studies attribute under half of the gap to unresolved V genes and leave the rest unexplained. Across this sample there are about 250,000 clones, with almost 85% seen only once. About an eighth of the sample goes to the ten largest clones. Remarks on this clone: Its antigen is currently not known. No base quality values were provided; no much bigger clone lies one nucleotide off.

The germline V gene gives CDR1 as SGDLS and CDR2 as YYNGEE. The germline V end is reduced by 5 bases and the J end by 6 bases; junction bases left unmatched: 12. Inclusive of the bounding cysteine and phenylalanine, the CDR3 is 15 residues long. CDR3 DNA is the only sequence kept; it has 45 bases, read in frame from the first base. The sequence derives from a woman in her sixties with lung cancer. Sequencing input: PBMCs. The V and J genes are TRBV9 and TRBJ2-3; TRBD2 aligns with 7 central bases. The DNA sequence is as follows: TGTGCCAGCAGTCCTAGAGACAATAGCGGGGATACGCAGTATTTT. Translated, it gives CASSPRDNSGDTQYF.